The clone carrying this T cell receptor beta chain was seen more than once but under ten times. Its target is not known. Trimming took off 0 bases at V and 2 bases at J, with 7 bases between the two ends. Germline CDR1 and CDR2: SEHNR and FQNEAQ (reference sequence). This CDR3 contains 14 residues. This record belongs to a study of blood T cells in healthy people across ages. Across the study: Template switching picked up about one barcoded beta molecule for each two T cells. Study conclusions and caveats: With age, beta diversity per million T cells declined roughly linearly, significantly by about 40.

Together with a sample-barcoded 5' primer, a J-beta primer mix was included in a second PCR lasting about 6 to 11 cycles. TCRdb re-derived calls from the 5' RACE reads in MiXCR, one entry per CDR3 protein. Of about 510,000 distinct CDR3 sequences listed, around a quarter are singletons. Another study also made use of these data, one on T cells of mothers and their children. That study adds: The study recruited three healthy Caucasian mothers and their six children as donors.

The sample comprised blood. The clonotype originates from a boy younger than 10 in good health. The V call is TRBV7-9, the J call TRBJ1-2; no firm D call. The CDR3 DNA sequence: TGTGCCAGCAGCTTAGCAGGGAGGAACTATGGCTACACCTTC. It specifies CASSLAGRNYGYTF.